The T cell receptor (beta chain) described here comes from a study of blood T cell repertoires in COVID-19. The overall study: Researchers got acute and convalescent COVID-19 samples from the United States, Italy and Spain. T cells, B-cell-depleted T cells, or PBMCs provided the cDNA or gDNA that served as material.

This CDR3 contains 18 residues. Germline values: CDR1 LGHDT, CDR2 YNNKEL (reference sequence). Trimming took 1 base from V and 0 from J; bases not matched to a gene: 5. Methods used by the authors: It was from reference gene primer amplification that nucleated cell counts were estimated. Using immunoSEQ multiplex PCR, the repertoire was profiled, and TCRdb retains in-frame clones only, with some absent. That table is the source of V, J and clone size, and D and trimming were worked out from the DNA. The data show approximately 310,000 clones, 87% seen once. The receptor was derived from a man in his fifties with active or convalescent COVID-19. The specimen was peripheral blood. The rearrangement links TRBV3-1 (or the pseudogene TRBV3-2) to TRBJ1-5; 11 bases fit TRBD1. CDR3 in DNA: TGTGCCAGCAGCCAAGGGACAGGGGGCTACTATAGCAATCAGCCCCAGCATTTT. Amino acids: CASSQGTGGYYSNQPQHF.